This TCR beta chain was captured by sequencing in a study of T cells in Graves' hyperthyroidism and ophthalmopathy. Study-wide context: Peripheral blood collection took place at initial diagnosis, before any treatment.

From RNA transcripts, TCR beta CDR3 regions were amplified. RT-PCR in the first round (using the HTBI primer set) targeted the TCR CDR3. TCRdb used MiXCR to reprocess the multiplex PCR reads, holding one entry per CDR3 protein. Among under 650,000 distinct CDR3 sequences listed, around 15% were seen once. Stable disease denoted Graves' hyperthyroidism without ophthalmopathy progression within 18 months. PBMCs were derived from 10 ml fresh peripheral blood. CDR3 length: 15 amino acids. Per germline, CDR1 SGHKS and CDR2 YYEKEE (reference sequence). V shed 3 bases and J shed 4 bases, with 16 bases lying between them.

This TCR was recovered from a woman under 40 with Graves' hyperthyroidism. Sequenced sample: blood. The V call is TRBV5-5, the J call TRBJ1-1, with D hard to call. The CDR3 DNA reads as TGTGCCAGCAGCTCCCGGTCGGGGTCGGGCACTGAAGCTTTCTTT. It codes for CASSSRSGSGTEAFF.